These 24 T cell receptor beta chains share one sample of origin, sequenced in a study of blood T cell repertoires in COVID-19. Only in-frame clones appear in the TCRdb table, and some are missing; sequencing was by immunoSEQ multiplex PCR. The table has 90,000 to 150,000 clones, 85% to 90% seen once. Sequencing was done on a sample of peripheral blood. Receptors originate from a man in his 70s who had recovered from COVID-19.

The CDR3 bases are TGTGCCAGCAGCTGGGGGGGGTCCTGGTCCTACGAGCAGTACTTC. Translated, it gives CASSWGGSWSYEQYF. The chain couples TRBV5-4 to TRBJ2-7, with 7 bases identical to TRBD2. Germline V CDR1 and CDR2: SGHNT, YYREEE (reference sequence). This CDR3 spans 15 amino acids. Trimming removed 3 bases from V and 1 base from J; junction bases left unmatched: 7.

The rearrangement uses TRBV2 and TRBJ1-5, with 8 positions matching TRBD1. J was trimmed by 4 bases and V by 7 bases; bases with no gene match: 6. The CDR3 totals 14 residues. From germline, CDR1 is SNHLY and CDR2 FYNNEI. The CDR3 spells CASKPNRGNQPQHF. The CDR3 DNA sequence: TGTGCCAGCAAACCGAACAGGGGGAATCAGCCCCAGCATTTT.

This chain connects TRBV4-2 to TRBJ2-3, with TRBD1 matching 8 bases. V lost 1 base to trimming and J lost 3 bases; unmatched junction nucleotides: 6. This CDR3 spans 16 amino acids. Germline loops: CDR1 LGHNA, CDR2 YNFKEQ. CDR3 DNA: TGTGCCAGCAGCCAAGTAGGGCAGGGGGCTACAGATACGCAGTATTTT. Protein sequence: CASSQVGQGATDTQYF.

The rearrangement uses TRBV6-1 and TRBJ1-1; D possibly corresponds to TRBD1 (5 bases). V shed 3 bases and J shed 1 base, with 9 bases lying between them. Germline V CDR1 and CDR2: MNHNS, SASEGT. The CDR3 contains 14 residues. CDR3 amino acids: CASSDAGRNTEAFF. Here the CDR3 DNA reads TGTGCCAGCAGTGATGCAGGGCGGAACACTGAAGCTTTCTTT.

This chain connects TRBV5-6 to TRBJ2-5; no clear D. The ends were cut back, 6 bases at V and 9 bases at J, with 12 bases in the middle. Germline V lookup: CDR1 SGHDT, CDR2 YYEEEE. The CDR3 has 11 amino acids. The CDR3 spells CASNKLRSQYF. The DNA of the CDR3 is TGTGCCAGCAACAAACTACGATCCCAGTACTTC.

The chain is built from TRBV7-3 and TRBJ2-1, with D possibly being TRBD2 (6 bases). Germline V gene data show CDR1 as SGHTA and CDR2 as FQGTGA. Trimming pared 5 bases from V and 8 bases from J, leaving 13 bases between. The CDR3 spans 13 residues. In nucleotides, the CDR3 is TGTGCCAGCAGCCGGGACTCCCAGGATGAGCAGTTCTTC. It yields the protein CASSRDSQDEQFF.

The chain carries TRBV28 and TRBJ2-7; 7 positions match TRBD2. Germline trimming cut 8 bases from V and 6 bases from J; bases unmatched to any gene: 10. The CDR3 has 13 residues. Germline CDR1 reads MDHEN; CDR2 reads SYDVKM. The CDR3 nucleotides are TGTGCCAGCGGAGCGGGACGCCTAGTCGAGCAGTACTTC. This codes for CASGAGRLVEQYF. Full variable domain (missing parts from reference TRBV28 and TRBJ2-7): DVKVTQSSRYLVKRTGEKVFLECVQDMDHENMFWYRQDPGLGLRLIYFSYDVKMKEKGDIPEGYSVSREKKERFSLILESASTNQTSMYLCASGAGRLVEQYFGPGTRLTVT.

This clone was observed a few times. This chain links TRBV7-2 with TRBJ2-1, with 12 bases identical to TRBD2. The germline gives CDR1 SGHTA, CDR2 FQGNSA. The V segment lost 2 bases and the J segment 8 bases; nucleotides outside the gene matches: 10. The CDR3 extends over 17 amino acids. Here the CDR3 reads CASSLRPLAGGPHEQFF. DNA of the CDR3: TGTGCCAGCAGCTTAAGGCCCCTAGCGGGAGGGCCCCATGAGCAGTTCTTC.

The CDR3 protein is CASILGDPMNTEAFF. The CDR3 DNA reads TGTGCCAGCATATTAGGAGACCCCATGAACACTGAAGCTTTCTTT. The V gene is TRBV6-5, the J gene TRBJ1-1, with D hard to call. There are 15 residues in the CDR3. CDR1 is MNHEY, CDR2 SVGAGI, per germline. V shed 7 bases and J shed 0 bases, with 15 bases lying between them.

In DNA form, the CDR3 reads TGTGCCAGCAGCCAAGCGGGGCGACCAGATACGCAGTATTTT. Amino acids: CASSQAGRPDTQYF. The chain joins TRBV28 to TRBJ2-3, with 7 bases lining up with TRBD2. V lost 6 bases, J lost 4 bases, and 7 bases stayed unmatched. This CDR3 is 14 amino acids long. CDR1 and CDR2 (germline): MDHEN, SYDVKM.

The chain employs TRBV4-2 and TRBJ2-3; 7 bases are shared with TRBD2. Germline V gene lookup returns CDR1 LGHNA and CDR2 YNFKEQ. The junction had 5 bases not matched to a gene; V was cut back by 4 bases and J by 4 bases. The CDR3 contains 14 residues. The CDR3 coding sequence is TGTGCCAGCAGCCTCAGACTAGCATCAGATACGCAGTATTTT. Amino acids: CASSLRLASDTQYF.

V gene TRBV7-3 combines with J gene TRBJ2-3; D gene ambiguous. Per the germline V gene, CDR1 is SGHTA and CDR2 is FQGTGA. The CDR3 loop spans 15 amino acids. Trimming took 0 bases from V and 1 from J, leaving 8 bases between them. The DNA for the CDR3 is TGTGCCAGCAGCTTAACGAACTTGGGCACAGATACGCAGTATTTT. Amino acid sequence: CASSLTNLGTDTQYF.

The V call is TRBV6-2 or TRBV6-3, the J call TRBJ1-1, with D hard to call. Germline V gene lookup returns CDR1 MNHEY and CDR2 SVGEGT. The CDR3 consists of 18 residues. Trimming cost V 2 bases and J 3 bases, with 22 bases left between them. For the CDR3, the DNA is TGTGCCAGCAGTTACCGAATGACACGAGGGTATTGGGACACTGAAGCTTTCTTT. Translated: CASSYRMTRGYWDTEAFF.

V is TRBV12-5 and J is TRBJ2-2, with 12 bases fitting TRBD2. V lost 5 bases, J lost 2 bases, and 9 bases stayed unmatched. This CDR3 has 18 amino acids. Germline assignment: CDR1 LGHNT and CDR2 FRNRAP. CDR3: CASGIISGLAGNTGELFF. For the CDR3, the DNA is TGTGCTAGTGGTATCATCTCGGGACTAGCGGGTAACACCGGGGAGCTGTTTTTT.

This clone was found once. V gene TRBV1 combines with J gene TRBJ1-3; the table's D call TRBD1 went unverified against the DNA. TRBV1 is marked as a pseudogene. The CDR3 contains 15 residues. The CDR3 DNA is TGCACCAGCAGTCGGACAGGGGCCCAGGGAAACACCATATATTTT. Translation gives CTSSRTGAQGNTIYF.

This clone showed up just once. The chain is built from TRBV7-8 and TRBJ2-5, with TRBD1 matching 8 bases. This CDR3 is 17 amino acids long. Trimming at V came to 1 base and at J to 2 bases, leaving 9 bases not matched to a gene. Per the germline V gene, CDR1 is SGHVS and CDR2 is FQNEAQ. The CDR3 bases are TGTGCCAGCAGCTTAGTTGGGGGGACAGGTCCGCAAGAGACCCAGTACTTC. Protein product: CASSLVGGTGPQETQYF.

In its sample, this clone was seen a few times. CDR3 residues: CASSFTGDQPQHF. Written as DNA, the CDR3 is TGTGCCAGCAGCTTTACAGGGGATCAGCCCCAGCATTTT. The chain uses TRBV7-6 and TRBJ1-5; 7 nucleotides agree with TRBD1. This CDR3 spans 13 amino acids. Per the germline V gene, CDR1 is SGHVS and CDR2 is FNYEAQ. Trimming removed 3 bases from V and 5 bases from J; junction bases left unmatched: 1.

CDR3 residues: CASSPLRASGNTIYF. Here the CDR3 DNA reads TGTGCCAGCAGCCCCCTGCGGGCTAGTGGAAACACCATATATTTT. The chain has TRBV9 and TRBJ1-3, with no clear D. The CDR3 has 15 residues. V was trimmed by 4 bases and J by 3 bases, leaving 14 bases between them. Germline-derived CDR1 and CDR2 are SGDLS and YYNGEE.

This rearrangement joins TRBV19 to TRBJ2-1; 10 bases fit TRBD2. Germline loops: CDR1 LNHDA, CDR2 SQIVND (reference sequence). The length of the CDR3 is 18 residues. V was pared by 3 bases and J by 3 bases, with 11 bases of the junction left unmatched. In nucleotides, the CDR3 is TGTGCCAGTAGTATTATCCCGTGGACTAGCGGTGGCTACAATGAGCAGTTCTTC. Encoded protein: CASSIIPWTSGGYNEQFF.

The count of this clone is one. The V and J genes are TRBV27 and TRBJ2-1, with 7 bases fitting TRBD1. J gave up 3 bases and V 8 bases, and 13 bases lay outside the gene matches. CDR1 is MNHEY, CDR2 SMNVEV, per germline (reference sequence). The CDR3 loop spans 16 amino acids. The chain's CDR3 is CASGRVSGTVYNEQFF. CDR3 coding DNA: TGTGCCAGCGGTAGAGTCTCCGGGACAGTCTACAATGAGCAGTTCTTC.

CDR3 nucleotides: TGTGCCAGCAGATCCGGGACAGGGCCCTACGAGCAGTACTTC. Its protein is CASRSGTGPYEQYF. J is TRBJ2-7 and V is TRBV28; 9 bases line up with TRBD1. CDR1 MDHEN and CDR2 SYDVKM come from the germline V gene. J lost 2 bases, V lost 6 bases, and 5 bases had no gene match. This CDR3 has 14 amino acids.

This clone was picked up a small number of times. The rearrangement uses TRBV5-4 and TRBJ1-3, with a weak D call TRBD1 (6 bases). Germline V gene sequence: CDR1 SGHNT, CDR2 YYREEE (reference sequence). The V end lost 5 bases, the J end lost 0 bases, and 15 bases lay between the germline ends. The CDR3 is 16 residues long. CDR3 DNA: TGTGCCAGCAGTGAGGGGGAGCGCAACTCTGGAAACACCATATATTTT. Protein: CASSEGERNSGNTIYF.

The rearrangement joins TRBV7-2 to TRBJ1-4; maybe TRBD1 (5 bases). Trimming shortened V by 2 bases and J by 6 bases, and 13 bases separated the two germline ends. The CDR3 length is 15 residues. Germline V CDR1 and CDR2: SGHTA, FQGNSA. Here the CDR3 reads CASSLWGNGDEKLFF. The DNA of the CDR3 is TGTGCCAGCAGCTTATGGGGCAATGGAGATGAAAAACTGTTTTTT. Combining the CDR3 with reference TRBV7-2 and TRBJ1-4 gives the whole variable domain GAGVSQSPSNKVTEKGKDVELRCDPISGHTALYWYRQSLGQGLEFLIYFQGNSAPDKSGLPSDRFSAERTGGSVSTLTIQRTQQEDSAVYLCASSLWGNGDEKLFFGSGTQLSVL.

The count of this clone is one. The genes are TRBV7-9 and TRBJ2-1, with 12 bases that match TRBD2. Germline V gives CDR1 SEHNR, CDR2 FQNEAQ (reference sequence). The J segment lost 10 bases and the V segment lost 7 bases, leaving 8 bases of the junction unmatched. This CDR3 is built from 14 residues. In DNA form, the CDR3 reads TGTGCCAGCACCCAGGGACTAGCGGGCCCCGAGCAGTTCTTC. It codes for CASTQGLAGPEQFF.